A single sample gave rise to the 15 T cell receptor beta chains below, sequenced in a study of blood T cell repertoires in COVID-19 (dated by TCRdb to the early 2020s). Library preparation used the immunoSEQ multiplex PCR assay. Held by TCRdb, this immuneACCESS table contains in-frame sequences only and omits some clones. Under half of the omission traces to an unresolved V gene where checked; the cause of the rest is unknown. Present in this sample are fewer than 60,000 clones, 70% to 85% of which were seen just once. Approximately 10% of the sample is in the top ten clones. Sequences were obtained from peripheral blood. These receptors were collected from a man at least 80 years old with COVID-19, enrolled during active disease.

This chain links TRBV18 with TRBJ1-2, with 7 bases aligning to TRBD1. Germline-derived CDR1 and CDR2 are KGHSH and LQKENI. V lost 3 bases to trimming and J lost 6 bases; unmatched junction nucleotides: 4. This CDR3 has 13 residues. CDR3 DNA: TGTGCCAGCTCACCGGGACAGATCGATGGCTACACCTTC. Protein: CASSPGQIDGYTF.

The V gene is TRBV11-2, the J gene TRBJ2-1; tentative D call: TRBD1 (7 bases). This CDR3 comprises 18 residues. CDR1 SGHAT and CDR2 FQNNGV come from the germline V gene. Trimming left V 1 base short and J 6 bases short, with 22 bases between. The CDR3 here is CASSLGVPQGGGPNEQFF. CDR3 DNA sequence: TGTGCCAGCAGCTTAGGAGTCCCCCAGGGGGGTGGCCCCAATGAGCAGTTCTTC.

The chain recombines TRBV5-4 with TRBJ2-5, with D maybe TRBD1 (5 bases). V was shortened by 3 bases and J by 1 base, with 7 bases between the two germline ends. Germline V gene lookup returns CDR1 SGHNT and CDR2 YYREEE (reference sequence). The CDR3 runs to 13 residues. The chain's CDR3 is CASSYDSQETQYF. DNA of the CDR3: TGTGCCAGCAGCTACGACAGCCAAGAGACCCAGTACTTC.

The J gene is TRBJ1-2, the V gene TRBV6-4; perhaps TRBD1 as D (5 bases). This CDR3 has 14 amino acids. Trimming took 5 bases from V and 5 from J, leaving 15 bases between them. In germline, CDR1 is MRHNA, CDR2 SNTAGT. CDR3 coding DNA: TGTGCCAGCAGTCCCCGGGGGGATCTGTATGGCTACACCTTC. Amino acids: CASSPRGDLYGYTF.

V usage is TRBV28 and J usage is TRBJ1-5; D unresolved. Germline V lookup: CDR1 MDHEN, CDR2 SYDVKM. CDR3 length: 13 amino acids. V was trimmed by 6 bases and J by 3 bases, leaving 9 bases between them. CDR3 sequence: CASRTHTNQPQHF. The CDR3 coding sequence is TGTGCCAGCAGGACACACACCAATCAGCCCCAGCATTTT.

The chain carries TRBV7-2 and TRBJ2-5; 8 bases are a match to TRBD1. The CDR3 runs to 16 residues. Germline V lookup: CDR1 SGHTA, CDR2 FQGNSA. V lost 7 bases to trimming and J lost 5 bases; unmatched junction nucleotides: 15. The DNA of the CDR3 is TGTGCCAGCATACTAAGCGTTGGACAGGGCTCCGAGACCCAGTACTTC. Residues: CASILSVGQGSETQYF.

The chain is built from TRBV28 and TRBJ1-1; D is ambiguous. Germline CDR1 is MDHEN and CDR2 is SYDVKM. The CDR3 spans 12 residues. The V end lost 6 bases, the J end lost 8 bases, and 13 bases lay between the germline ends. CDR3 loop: CASRQVSSEAFF. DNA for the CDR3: TGTGCCAGCAGGCAGGTCAGCTCGGAAGCTTTCTTT.

DNA for the CDR3: TGTGCCAGCAGCCCACCGGGAACAACCTCCGAGCAGTACGTC. It codes for CASSPPGTTSEQYV. V gene TRBV7-9 combines with J gene TRBJ2-7, with D perhaps TRBD2 (5 bases). This CDR3 is built from 14 residues. The V gene's germline CDR1 is SEHNR and CDR2 FQNEAQ (reference sequence). Trimming cost V 5 bases and J 6 bases, with 17 bases left between them.

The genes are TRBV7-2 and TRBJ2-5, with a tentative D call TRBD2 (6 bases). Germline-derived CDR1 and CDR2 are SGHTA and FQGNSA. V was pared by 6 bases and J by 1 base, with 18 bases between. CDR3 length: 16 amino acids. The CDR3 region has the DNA TGTGCCAGCAGGGGGTTAGATAGCGGTATCCAAGAGACCCAGTACTTC. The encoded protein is CASRGLDSGIQETQYF.

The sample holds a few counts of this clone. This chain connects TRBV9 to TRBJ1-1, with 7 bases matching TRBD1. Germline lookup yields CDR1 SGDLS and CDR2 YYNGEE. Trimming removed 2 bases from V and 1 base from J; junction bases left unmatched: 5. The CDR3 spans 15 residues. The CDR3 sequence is CASSVIQGKNTEAFF. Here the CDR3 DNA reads TGTGCCAGCAGCGTCATACAGGGGAAGAACACTGAAGCTTTCTTT.

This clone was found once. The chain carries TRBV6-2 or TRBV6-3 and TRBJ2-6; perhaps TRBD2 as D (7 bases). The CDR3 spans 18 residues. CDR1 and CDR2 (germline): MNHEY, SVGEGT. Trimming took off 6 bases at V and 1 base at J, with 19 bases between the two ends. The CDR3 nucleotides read TGTGCCAGCAGCCGCCTCGCGGGGGCAGGGTCTGGGGCCAACGTCCTGACTTTC. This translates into CASSRLAGAGSGANVLTF.

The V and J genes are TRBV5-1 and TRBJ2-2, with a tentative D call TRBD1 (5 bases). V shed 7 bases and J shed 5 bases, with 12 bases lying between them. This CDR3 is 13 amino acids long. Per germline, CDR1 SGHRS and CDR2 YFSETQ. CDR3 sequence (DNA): TGCGCCAGCCTGAACAGGCTAACCGGGGAGCTGTTTTTT. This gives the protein CASLNRLTGELFF.

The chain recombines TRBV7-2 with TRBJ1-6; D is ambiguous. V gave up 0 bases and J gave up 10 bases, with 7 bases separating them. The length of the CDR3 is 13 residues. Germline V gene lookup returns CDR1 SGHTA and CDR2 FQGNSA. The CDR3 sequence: CASSLAGNSPLHF. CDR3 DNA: TGTGCCAGCAGCTTAGCGGGCAACTCACCCCTCCACTTT.

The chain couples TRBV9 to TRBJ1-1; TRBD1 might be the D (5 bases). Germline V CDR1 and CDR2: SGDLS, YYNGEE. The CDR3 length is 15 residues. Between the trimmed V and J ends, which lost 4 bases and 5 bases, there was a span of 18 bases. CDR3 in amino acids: CASSSRMGGNTEAFF. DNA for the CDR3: TGTGCCAGCAGCTCCCGGATGGGGGGGAATACTGAAGCTTTCTTT.

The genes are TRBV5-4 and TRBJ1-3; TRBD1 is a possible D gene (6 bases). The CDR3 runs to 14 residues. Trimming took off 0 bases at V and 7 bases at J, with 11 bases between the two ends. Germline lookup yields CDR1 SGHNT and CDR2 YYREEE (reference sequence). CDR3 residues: CASSLGQEWNTIYF. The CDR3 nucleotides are TGTGCCAGCAGCTTGGGACAGGAATGGAACACCATATATTTT.